This TCR beta chain is from a study of T cells in Graves' hyperthyroidism and ophthalmopathy. There were TCR beta CDR3 regions amplified from RNA transcripts. HTBI primers were used for first-round RT-PCR of the TCR CDR3. Using its own MiXCR run on the multiplex PCR reads, TCRdb lists one record per CDR3 protein. The repertoire consists of roughly 570,000 distinct CDR3 sequences, with around 46% occurring once and the leading ten covering 7.5% to 8.5%. Hyperthyroidism of Graves' type that showed no ophthalmopathy progression within 18 months was stable. Newly diagnosed hyperthyroidism, duration under 2 months, in patients aged 18 to 65. Uncontrolled infection, other autoimmune disease, pregnancy or lactation barred patients from enrollment. General study results and limits: Blood also held most thyroid clonotypes expanded beyond 0.001.

V was cut by 6 bases and J by 3 bases, with 20 bases left in between. Germline values: CDR1 SEHNR, CDR2 FQNEAQ (reference sequence). This CDR3 is built from 17 residues. To note about this clonotype: The antigen is undetermined.

This chain connects TRBV7-9 to TRBJ2-2; perhaps D is TRBD1 or TRBD2 (5 bases each). Sequences were obtained from peripheral blood or thyroid tissue (not recorded which). The source of this sequence is a woman aged 18-30 years with Graves' hyperthyroidism. Here the CDR3 DNA reads TGTGCCAGCAGTGTTGCCACGGGGACCTACCACACCGGGGAGCTGTTTTTT. Its translation: CASSVATGTYHTGELFF. The full variable domain, with the rest looked up from reference TRBV7-9 and TRBJ2-2, is DTGVSQNPRHKITKRGQNVTFRCDPISEHNRLYWYRQTLGQGPEFLTYFQNEAQLEKSRLLSDRFSAERPKGSFSTLEIQRTEQGDSAMYLCASSVATGTYHTGELFFGEGSRLTVL.